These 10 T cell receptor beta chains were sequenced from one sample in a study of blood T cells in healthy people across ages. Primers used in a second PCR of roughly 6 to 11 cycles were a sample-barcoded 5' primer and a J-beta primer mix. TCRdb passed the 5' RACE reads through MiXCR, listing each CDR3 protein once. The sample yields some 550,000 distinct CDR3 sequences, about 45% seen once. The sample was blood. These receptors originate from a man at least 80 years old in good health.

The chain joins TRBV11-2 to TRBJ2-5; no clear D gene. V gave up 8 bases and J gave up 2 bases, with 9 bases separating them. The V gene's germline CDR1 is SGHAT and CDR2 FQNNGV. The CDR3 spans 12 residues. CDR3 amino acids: CASAPIQETQYF. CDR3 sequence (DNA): TGTGCCAGCGCCCCAATTCAAGAGACCCAGTACTTC.

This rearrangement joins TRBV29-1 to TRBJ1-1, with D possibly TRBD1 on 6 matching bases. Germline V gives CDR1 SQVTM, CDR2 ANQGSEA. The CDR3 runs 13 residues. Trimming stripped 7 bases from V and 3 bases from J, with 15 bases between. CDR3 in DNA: TGCAGCGCCCGGGGAGGGGGAGACACTGAAGCTTTCTTT. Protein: CSARGGGDTEAFF.

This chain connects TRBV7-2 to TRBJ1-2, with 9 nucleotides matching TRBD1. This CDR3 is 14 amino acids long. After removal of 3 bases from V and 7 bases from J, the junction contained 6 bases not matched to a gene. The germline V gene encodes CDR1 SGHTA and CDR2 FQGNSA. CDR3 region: CASSLSGQGAGYTF. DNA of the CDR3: TGTGCCAGCAGCTTGTCGGGACAGGGTGCTGGCTACACCTTC.

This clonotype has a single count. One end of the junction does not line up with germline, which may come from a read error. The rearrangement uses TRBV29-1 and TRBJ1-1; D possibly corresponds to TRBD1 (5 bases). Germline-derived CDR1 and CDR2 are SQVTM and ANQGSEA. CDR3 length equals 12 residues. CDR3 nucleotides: TGCAGCGTCAGCCGGGACTACACTAAAGCTTTCTTT. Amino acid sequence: CSVSRDYTKAFF.

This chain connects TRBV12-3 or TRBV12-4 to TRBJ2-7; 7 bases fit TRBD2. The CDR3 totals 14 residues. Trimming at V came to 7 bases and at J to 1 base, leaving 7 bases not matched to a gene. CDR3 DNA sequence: TGTGCCAGCACCATCGGGGGGTATTCCTACGAGCAGTACTTC. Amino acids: CASTIGGYSYEQYF.

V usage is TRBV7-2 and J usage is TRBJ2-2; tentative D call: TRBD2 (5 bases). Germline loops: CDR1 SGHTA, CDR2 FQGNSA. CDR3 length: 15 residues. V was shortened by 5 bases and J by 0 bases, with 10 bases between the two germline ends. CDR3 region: CASSPSGANTGELFF. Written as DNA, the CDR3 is TGTGCCAGCAGCCCAAGCGGAGCGAACACCGGGGAGCTGTTTTTT.

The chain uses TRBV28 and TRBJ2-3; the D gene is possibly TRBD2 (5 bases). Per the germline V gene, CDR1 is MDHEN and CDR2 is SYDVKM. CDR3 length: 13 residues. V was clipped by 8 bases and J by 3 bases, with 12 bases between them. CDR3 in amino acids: CASLGPGTDTQYF. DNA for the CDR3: TGTGCCAGCCTCGGGCCGGGGACAGATACGCAGTATTTT.

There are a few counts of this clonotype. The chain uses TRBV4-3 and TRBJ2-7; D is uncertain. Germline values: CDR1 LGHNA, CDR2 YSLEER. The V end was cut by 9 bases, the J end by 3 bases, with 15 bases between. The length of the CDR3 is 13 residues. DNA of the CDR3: TGCGCCAGGGCATGGGATAGAGTCTACGAGCAGTACTTC. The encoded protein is CARAWDRVYEQYF.

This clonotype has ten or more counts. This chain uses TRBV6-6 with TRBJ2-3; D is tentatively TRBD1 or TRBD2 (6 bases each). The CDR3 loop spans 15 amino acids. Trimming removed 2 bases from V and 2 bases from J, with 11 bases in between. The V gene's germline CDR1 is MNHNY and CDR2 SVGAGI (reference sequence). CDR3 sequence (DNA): TGTGCCAGCAGTTACGCCGGGGGCCCCACAGATACGCAGTATTTT. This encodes CASSYAGGPTDTQYF.

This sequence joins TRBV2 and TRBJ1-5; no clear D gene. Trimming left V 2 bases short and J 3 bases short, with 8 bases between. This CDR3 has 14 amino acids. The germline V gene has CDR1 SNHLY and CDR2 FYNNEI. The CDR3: CASSETATNQPQHF. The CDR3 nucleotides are TGTGCCAGCAGTGAAACAGCCACCAATCAGCCCCAGCATTTT.